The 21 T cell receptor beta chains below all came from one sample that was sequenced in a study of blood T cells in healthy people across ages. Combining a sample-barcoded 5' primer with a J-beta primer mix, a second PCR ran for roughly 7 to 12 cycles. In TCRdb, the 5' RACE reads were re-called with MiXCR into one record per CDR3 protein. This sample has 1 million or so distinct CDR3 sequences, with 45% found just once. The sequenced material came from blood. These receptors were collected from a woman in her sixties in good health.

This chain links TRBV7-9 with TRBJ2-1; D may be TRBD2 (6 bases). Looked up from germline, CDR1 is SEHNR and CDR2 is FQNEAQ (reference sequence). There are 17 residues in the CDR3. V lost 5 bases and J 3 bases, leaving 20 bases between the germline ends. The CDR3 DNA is TGTGCCAGCAGCCCGGGGCCCCCGGCGGGGAGCTACAATGAGCAGTTCTTC. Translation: CASSPGPPAGSYNEQFF.

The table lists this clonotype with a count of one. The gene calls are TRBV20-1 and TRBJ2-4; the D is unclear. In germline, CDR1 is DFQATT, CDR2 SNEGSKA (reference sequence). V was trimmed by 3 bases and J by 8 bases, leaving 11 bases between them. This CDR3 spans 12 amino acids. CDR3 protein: CSASTGGDIQYF. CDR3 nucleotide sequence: TGCAGTGCTAGTACCGGTGGGGACATTCAGTACTTC.

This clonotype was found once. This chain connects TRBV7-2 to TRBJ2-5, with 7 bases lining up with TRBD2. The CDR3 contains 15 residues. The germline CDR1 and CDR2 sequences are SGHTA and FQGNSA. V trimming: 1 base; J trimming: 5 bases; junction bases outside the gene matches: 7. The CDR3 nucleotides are TGTGCCAGCAGCTTAGGGGGGTGGGAGGGTGAGACCCAGTACTTC. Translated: CASSLGGWEGETQYF.

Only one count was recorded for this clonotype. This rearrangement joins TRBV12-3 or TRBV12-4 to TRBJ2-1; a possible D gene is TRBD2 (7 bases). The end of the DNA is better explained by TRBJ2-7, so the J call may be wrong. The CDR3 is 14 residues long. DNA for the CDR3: TGTGCCAGCAGTTTTAGGGGGGGCTACAATGAGCAGTACTTC. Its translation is CASSFRGGYNEQYF.

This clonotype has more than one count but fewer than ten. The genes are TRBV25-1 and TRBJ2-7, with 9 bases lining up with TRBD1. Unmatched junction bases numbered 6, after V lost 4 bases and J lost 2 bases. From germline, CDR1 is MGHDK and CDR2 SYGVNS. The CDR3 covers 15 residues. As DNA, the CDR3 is TGTGCCAGCAGTGCTCCGGGACAGGGAACCTACGAGCAGTACTTC. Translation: CASSAPGQGTYEQYF.

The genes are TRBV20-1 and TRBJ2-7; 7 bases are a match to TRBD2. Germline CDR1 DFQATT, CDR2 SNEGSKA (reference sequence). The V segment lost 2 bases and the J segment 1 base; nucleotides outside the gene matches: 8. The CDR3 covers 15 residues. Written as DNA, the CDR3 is TGCAGTGCTAGACCTGACCCGGGACTATCCTACGAGCAGTACTTC. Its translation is CSARPDPGLSYEQYF.

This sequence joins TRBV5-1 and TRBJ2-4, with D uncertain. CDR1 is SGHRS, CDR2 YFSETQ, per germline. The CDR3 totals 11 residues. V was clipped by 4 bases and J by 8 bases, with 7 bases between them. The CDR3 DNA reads TGCGCCAGCAGCAACAGTGACATTCAGTACTTC. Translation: CASSNSDIQYF. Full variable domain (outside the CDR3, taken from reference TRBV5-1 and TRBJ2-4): KAGVTQTPRYLIKTRGQQVTLSCSPISGHRSVSWYQQTPGQGLQFLFEYFSETQRNKGNFPGRFSGRQFSNSRSEMNVSTLELGDSALYLCASSNSDIQYFGAGTRLSVL.

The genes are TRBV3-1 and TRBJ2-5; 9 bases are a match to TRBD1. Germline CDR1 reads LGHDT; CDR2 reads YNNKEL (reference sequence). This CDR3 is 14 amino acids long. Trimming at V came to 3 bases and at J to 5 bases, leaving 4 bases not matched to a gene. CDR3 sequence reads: CASSHGDRDETQYF. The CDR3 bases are TGTGCCAGCAGCCACGGGGACAGGGATGAGACCCAGTACTTC.

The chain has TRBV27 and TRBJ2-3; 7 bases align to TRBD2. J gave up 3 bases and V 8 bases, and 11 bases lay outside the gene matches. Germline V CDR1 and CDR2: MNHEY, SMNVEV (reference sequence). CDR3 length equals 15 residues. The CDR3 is CASGGLAVNTDTQYF. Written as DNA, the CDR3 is TGTGCCAGCGGAGGGCTAGCGGTCAATACAGATACGCAGTATTTT.

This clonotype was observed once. The CDR3: CAIRGQFSYEQYF. The CDR3, as DNA: TGTGCCATCAGGGGGCAATTCTCCTACGAGCAGTACTTC. V is TRBV24-1 and J is TRBJ2-7; 8 nucleotides line up with TRBD1. This CDR3 region has 13 residues. Trimming took 11 bases from V and 0 from J; bases not matched to a gene: 5. CDR1 is KGHDR, CDR2 SFDVKD, per germline.

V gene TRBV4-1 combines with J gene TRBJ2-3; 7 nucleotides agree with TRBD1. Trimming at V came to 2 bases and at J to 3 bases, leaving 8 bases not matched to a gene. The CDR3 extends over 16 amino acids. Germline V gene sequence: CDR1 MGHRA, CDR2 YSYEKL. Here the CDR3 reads CASSQTRDRETDTQYF. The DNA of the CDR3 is TGCGCCAGCAGCCAAACCCGGGACAGAGAGACAGATACGCAGTATTTT.

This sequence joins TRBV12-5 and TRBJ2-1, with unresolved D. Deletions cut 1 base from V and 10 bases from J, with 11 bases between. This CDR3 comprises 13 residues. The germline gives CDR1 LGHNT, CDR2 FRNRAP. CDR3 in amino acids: CASGLGILSEQFF. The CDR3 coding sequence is TGTGCTAGTGGTTTGGGTATCCTTTCCGAGCAGTTCTTC. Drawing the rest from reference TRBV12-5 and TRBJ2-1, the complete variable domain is DARVTQTPRHKVTEMGQEVTMRCQPILGHNTVFWYRQTMMQGLELLAYFRNRAPLDDSGMPKDRFSAEMPDATLATLKIQPSEPRDSAVYFCASGLGILSEQFFGPGTRLTVL.

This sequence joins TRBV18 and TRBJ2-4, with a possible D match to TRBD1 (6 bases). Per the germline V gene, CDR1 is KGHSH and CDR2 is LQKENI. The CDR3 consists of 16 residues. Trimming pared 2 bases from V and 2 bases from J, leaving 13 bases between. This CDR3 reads CASSPTGPNSKNIQYF. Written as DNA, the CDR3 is TGTGCCAGCTCACCAACAGGGCCCAATTCCAAAAACATTCAGTACTTC.

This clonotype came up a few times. CDR3 sequence reads: CASSLDPPRVMNTEAFF. The CDR3 DNA reads as TGTGCCAGCAGTCTAGACCCCCCGCGAGTCATGAACACTGAAGCTTTCTTT. V and J are TRBV27 and TRBJ1-1; D unresolved. This CDR3 has 17 residues. Germline values: CDR1 MNHEY, CDR2 SMNVEV (reference sequence). Trimming removed 5 bases at V and 0 bases at J, with 19 bases between.

In DNA form, the CDR3 reads TGTGCCAGCAGTCCCTCAGGGGACACTGAAGCTTTCTTT. It codes for CASSPSGDTEAFF. The J gene is TRBJ1-1, the V gene TRBV25-1; tentative D call: TRBD1 (6 bases). The CDR3 spans 13 residues. Trimming stripped 5 bases from V and 3 bases from J, with 10 bases between. The germline V gene encodes CDR1 MGHDK and CDR2 SYGVNS.

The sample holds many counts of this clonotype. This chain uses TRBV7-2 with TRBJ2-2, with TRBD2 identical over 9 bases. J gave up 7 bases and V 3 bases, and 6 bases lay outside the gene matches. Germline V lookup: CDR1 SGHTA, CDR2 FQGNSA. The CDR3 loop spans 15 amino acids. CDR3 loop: CASSLAGLAGGELFF. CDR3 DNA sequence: TGTGCCAGCAGCTTGGCGGGACTAGCAGGCGGGGAGCTGTTTTTT.

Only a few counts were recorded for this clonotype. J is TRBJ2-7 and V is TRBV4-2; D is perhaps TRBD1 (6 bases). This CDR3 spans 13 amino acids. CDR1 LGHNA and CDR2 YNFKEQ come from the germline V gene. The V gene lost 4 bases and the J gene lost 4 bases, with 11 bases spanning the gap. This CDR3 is CASSREQGYEQYF. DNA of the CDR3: TGTGCCAGCAGCCGGGAACAGGGTTACGAGCAGTACTTC.

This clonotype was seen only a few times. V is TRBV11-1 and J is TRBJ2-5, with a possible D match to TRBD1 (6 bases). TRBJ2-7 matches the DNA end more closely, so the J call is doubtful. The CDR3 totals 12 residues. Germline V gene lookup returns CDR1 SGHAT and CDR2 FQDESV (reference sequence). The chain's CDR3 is CASSPQGSEQYF. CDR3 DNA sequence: TGTGCCAGCAGCCCACAGGGCTCCGAGCAGTACTTC.

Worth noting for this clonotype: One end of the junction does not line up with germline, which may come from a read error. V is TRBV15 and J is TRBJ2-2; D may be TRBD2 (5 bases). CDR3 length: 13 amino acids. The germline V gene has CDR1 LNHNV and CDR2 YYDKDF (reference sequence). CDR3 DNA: TGTGCCACCAGCAGAGATCAGGTCGGGGAGCTGATTTTT. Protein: CATSRDQVGELIF.

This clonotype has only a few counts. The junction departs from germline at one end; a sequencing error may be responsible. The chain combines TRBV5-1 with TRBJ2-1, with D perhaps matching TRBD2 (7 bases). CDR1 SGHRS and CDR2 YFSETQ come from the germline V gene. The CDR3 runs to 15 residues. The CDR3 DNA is TGTGCCAGCAGCTTGGAGGGAGGGACATACAATGAGCAGTTCTTC. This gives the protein CASSLEGGTYNEQFF.

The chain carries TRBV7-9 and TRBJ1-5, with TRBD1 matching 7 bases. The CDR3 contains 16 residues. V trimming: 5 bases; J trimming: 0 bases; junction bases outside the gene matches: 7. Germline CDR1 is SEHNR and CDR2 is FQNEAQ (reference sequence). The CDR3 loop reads CASSPDRPNSNQPQHF. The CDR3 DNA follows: TGTGCCAGCAGCCCGGACAGGCCCAATAGCAATCAGCCCCAGCATTTT. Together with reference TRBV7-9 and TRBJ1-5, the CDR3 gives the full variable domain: DTGVSQNPRHKITKRGQNVTFRCDPISEHNRLYWYRQTLGQGPEFLTYFQNEAQLEKSRLLSDRFSAERPKGSFSTLEIQRTEQGDSAMYLCASSPDRPNSNQPQHFGDGTRLSIL.